This TCR beta chain was profiled in a study of CD8 T cells in ankylosing spondylitis. Study-level findings and limits: Clones tied to disease were said to be significantly enriched in matched ankylosing spondylitis synovial fluid.

CDR3 length: 14 amino acids. Germline-derived CDR1 and CDR2 are LNHDA and SQIVND (reference sequence). Trimming stripped 6 bases from V and 2 bases from J, with 14 bases between. This clonotype was recorded at least ten times. Antigen unknown. Libraries for TCR beta were made by quantitative 5'-RACE with molecular barcodes. From the 5' RACE reads, TCRdb called clonotypes with MiXCR, one entry per CDR3 protein. The sample yields about 240,000 distinct CDR3 sequences, less than 10% seen once. The V gene is TRBV19, the J gene TRBJ2-7; no reliable D call. The TCR originated in a male donor with ankylosing spondylitis or in good health (not recorded which). Sequencing input: blood, either unsorted or a sorted T cell fraction (not recorded which). Here the CDR3 DNA reads TGTGCCAGTAGCTTCCGGACGCAGCCCTACGAGCAGTACTTC. The encoded protein is CASSFRTQPYEQYF. The full variable domain, rest sourced from reference TRBV19 and TRBJ2-7, is DGGITQSPKYLFRKEGQNVTLSCEQNLNHDAMYWYRQDPGQGLRLIYYSQIVNDFQKGDIAEGYSVSREKKESFPLTVTSAQKNPTAFYLCASSFRTQPYEQYFGPGTRLTVT.